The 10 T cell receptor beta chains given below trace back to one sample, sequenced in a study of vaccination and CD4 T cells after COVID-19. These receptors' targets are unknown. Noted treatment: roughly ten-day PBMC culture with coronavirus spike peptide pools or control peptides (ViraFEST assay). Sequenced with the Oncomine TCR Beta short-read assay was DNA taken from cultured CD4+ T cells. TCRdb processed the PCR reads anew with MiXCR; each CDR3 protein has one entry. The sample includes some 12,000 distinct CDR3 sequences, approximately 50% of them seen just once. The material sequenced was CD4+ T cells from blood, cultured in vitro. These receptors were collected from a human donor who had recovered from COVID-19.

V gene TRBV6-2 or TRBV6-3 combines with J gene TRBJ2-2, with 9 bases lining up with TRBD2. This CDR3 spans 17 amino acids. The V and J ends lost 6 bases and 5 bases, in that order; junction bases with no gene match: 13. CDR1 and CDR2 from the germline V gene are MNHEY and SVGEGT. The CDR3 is CASSLPSGTLRTGELFF. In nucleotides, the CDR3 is TGTGCCAGCAGCCTCCCTAGCGGGACCCTGAGGACCGGGGAGCTGTTTTTT.

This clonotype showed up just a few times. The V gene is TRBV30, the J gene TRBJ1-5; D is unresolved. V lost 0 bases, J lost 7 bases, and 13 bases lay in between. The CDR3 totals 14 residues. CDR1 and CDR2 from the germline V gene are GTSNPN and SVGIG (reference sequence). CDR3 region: CAWSVSTYEQPQHF. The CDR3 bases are TGTGCCTGGAGTGTCTCGACCTATGAACAGCCCCAGCATTTT.

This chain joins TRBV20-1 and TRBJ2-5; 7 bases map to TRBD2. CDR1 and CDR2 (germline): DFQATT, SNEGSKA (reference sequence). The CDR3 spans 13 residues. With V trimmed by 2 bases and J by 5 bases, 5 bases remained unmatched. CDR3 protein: CSARFGGSETQYF. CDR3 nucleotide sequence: TGCAGTGCTAGATTCGGGGGGAGTGAGACCCAGTACTTC.

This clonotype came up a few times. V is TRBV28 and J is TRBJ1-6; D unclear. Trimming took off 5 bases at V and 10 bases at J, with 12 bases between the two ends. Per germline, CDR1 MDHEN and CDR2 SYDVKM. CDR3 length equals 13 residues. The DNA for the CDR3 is TGTGCCAGCAGTCAATTCCCGGCCTCACCCCTCCACTTT. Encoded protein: CASSQFPASPLHF.

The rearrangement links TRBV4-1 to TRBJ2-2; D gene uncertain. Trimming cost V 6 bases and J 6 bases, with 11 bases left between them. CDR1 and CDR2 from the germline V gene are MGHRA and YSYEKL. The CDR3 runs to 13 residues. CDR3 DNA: TGCGCCAGCAGGGACCTCGGCCCCGGGGAGCTGTTTTTT. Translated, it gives CASRDLGPGELFF.

In DNA, the CDR3 is TGTGCCTGGCGCCGGTGGGGTCTCAGGTATAATTCACCCCTCCACTTT. Its translation is CAWRRWGLRYNSPLHF. V usage is TRBV30 and J usage is TRBJ1-6, with D uncertain. This CDR3 contains 16 residues. V shed 5 bases and J shed 4 bases, with 18 bases lying between them. Germline V gene sequence: CDR1 GTSNPN, CDR2 SVGIG (reference sequence).

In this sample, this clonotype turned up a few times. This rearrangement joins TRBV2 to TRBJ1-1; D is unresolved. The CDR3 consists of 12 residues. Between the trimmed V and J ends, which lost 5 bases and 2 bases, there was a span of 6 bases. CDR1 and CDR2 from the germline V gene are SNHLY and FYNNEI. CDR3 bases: TGTGCCAGCAGTCCCGATAACACTGAAGCTTTCTTT. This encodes CASSPDNTEAFF. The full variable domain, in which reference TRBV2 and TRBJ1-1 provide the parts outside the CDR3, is EPEVTQTPSHQVTQMGQEVILRCVPISNHLYFYWYRQILGQKVEFLVSFYNNEISEKSEIFDDQFSVERPDGSNFTLKIRSTKLEDSAMYFCASSPDNTEAFFGQGTRLTVV.

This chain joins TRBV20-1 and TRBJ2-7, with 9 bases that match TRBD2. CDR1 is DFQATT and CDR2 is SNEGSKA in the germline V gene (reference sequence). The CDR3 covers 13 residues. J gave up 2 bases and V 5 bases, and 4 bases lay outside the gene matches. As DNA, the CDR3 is TGCAGTGCTCGTCTAGCGGGAACCTACGAGCAGTACTTC. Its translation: CSARLAGTYEQYF.

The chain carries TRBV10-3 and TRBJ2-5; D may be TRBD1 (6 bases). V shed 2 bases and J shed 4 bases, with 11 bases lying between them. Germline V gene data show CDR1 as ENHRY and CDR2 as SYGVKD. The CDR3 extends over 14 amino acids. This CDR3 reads CAISEDRGRETQYF. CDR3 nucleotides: TGTGCCATCAGTGAGGATAGGGGGAGAGAGACCCAGTACTTC.

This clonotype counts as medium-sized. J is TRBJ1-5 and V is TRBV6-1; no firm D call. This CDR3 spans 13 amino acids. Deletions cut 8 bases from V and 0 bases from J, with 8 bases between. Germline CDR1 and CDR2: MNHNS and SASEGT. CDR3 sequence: CASLGHSNQPQHF. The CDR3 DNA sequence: TGTGCCAGCCTGGGCCATAGCAATCAGCCCCAGCATTTT.